What follows is one T cell receptor (beta chain) and its context. The data are from a study of blood T cell repertoires in COVID-19. Study summary: Samples representing acute and convalescent COVID-19 were sourced from the United States, Italy and Spain. From T cells, B-cell-depleted T cells, or PBMCs came the material, which was cDNA or gDNA.

Germline assignment: CDR1 SGHTA and CDR2 FQGTGA. This CDR3 comprises 15 residues. Losses at the gene ends were 4 bases for V and 0 bases for J; bases not matched to a gene: 2. Source study methods: Cell counts per sample came from amplifying reference gene primers. Clones were sequenced by immunoSEQ multiplex PCR, and TCRdb holds only the in-frame ones, with some missing. Clonal size and the V and J genes are those of that table, whereas D and trimming came from the DNA. The sample has 84,000 or so clones; 80% to 90% are singletons. The receptor was derived from an elderly man with active or convalescent COVID-19. This sequence joins TRBV7-3 and TRBJ2-1, with 8 bases fitting TRBD1. The specimen was peripheral blood. CDR3 sequence reads: CASSSTGGSYNEQFF. Written as DNA, the CDR3 is TGTGCCAGCAGCTCTACAGGGGGCTCCTACAATGAGCAGTTCTTC.